The clone carrying this T cell receptor (beta chain) showed up just a few times. After removal of 1 base from V and 8 bases from J, the junction contained 4 bases not matched to a gene. CDR1 is SGHDN, CDR2 FVKESK, per germline. The CDR3 length is 14 residues. The sample originates from a study of beta chain features in type 1 diabetes. Of the isolated RNA, all was reverse transcribed, and so the sequenced material was expressed TCRB transcripts. The protocol was immunoSEQ multiplex PCR, while the TCRdb copy is restricted to in-frame clones and leaves out a portion. The table lists hundreds of thousands of clones, around 16% of them singletons.

The specimen was naive CD4+ T cells from blood. The chain links TRBV14 to TRBJ1-4; TRBD1 matches at 7 bases. This TCR came from a man between 18 and 29 years old in good health. The CDR3 loop is CASSQGQGGEKLFF. The CDR3 DNA is TGTGCCAGCAGCCAAGGACAGGGCGGAGAAAAACTGTTTTTT.